The 24 T cell receptor beta chains given below trace back to one sample, sequenced in a study of Ad26.COV2.S vaccination and SARS-CoV-2 variants. Treatment here: approximately 18 received Ad26.COV2.S at low or high dose, single or two shots; several received placebo; per-sample allocation not given. Vaccine and placebo recipients were sampled on day 63 after the first injection. Repertoires were generated with immunoSEQ multiplex PCR, while TCRdb's copy carries only in-frame clones and drops some. The sample has 350,000 to 500,000 clones; around 90% are singletons. The sequencing here drew on peripheral blood, taken in a trial of Ad26.COV2.S vaccine versus placebo. Every receptor here comes from a person aged 18 to 65 who received the Ad26.COV2.S COVID-19 vaccine or a placebo.

The chain employs TRBV19 and TRBJ2-5; D assignment may be TRBD1 or TRBD2 (6 bases each). Germline CDR1 LNHDA, CDR2 SQIVND (reference sequence). CDR3 length: 16 amino acids. Trimming took off 5 bases at V and 4 bases at J, with 20 bases between the two ends. CDR3 DNA sequence: TGTGCCAGTAGTCCCACATCCGGGGGCCGACGAGAGACCCAGTACTTC. Its translation is CASSPTSGGRRETQYF.

The rearrangement uses TRBV5-1 and TRBJ2-1; TRBD1 is a possible D gene (7 bases). Trimming shortened V by 3 bases and J by 9 bases, and 28 bases separated the two germline ends. This CDR3 is built from 18 residues. Germline CDR1 reads SGHRS; CDR2 reads YFSETQ. CDR3 protein: CASSSGNRGPGDHGEQFF. The CDR3, as DNA: TGCGCCAGCAGCTCAGGGAACAGGGGACCGGGAGACCACGGTGAGCAGTTCTTC.

This clone was counted only a few times. This sequence joins TRBV7-7 and TRBJ2-7; 8 bases are a match to TRBD1. The J segment lost 6 bases and the V segment lost 6 bases, leaving 16 bases of the junction unmatched. The CDR3 extends over 16 amino acids. Germline V CDR1 and CDR2: SSHAT, FNYEAQ (reference sequence). The CDR3 loop is CASRNQGGTGISEQYF. CDR3 nucleotides: TGTGCCAGCAGAAACCAAGGGGGGACAGGCATCTCCGAGCAGTACTTC.

This chain joins TRBV5-5 and TRBJ2-1, with D unresolved. Between the trimmed V and J ends, which lost 2 bases and 0 bases, there was a span of 9 bases. This CDR3 contains 15 residues. Germline lookup yields CDR1 SGHKS and CDR2 YYEKEE (reference sequence). The CDR3 is CASSFRASSYNEQFF. The CDR3 bases are TGTGCCAGCAGCTTTCGGGCTAGCTCCTACAATGAGCAGTTCTTC.

This clone appeared once. The rearrangement links TRBV6-2 or TRBV6-3 to TRBJ2-3; TRBD2 agrees at 13 bases. Trimming cost V 6 bases and J 3 bases; bases outside gene matches: 9. The CDR3 is 17 residues long. In germline, CDR1 is MNHEY, CDR2 SVGEGT. CDR3 DNA sequence: TGTGCCAGCAGCCCTATTCGGACTAGCGGGAGTACAGATACGCAGTATTTT. Translating gives CASSPIRTSGSTDTQYF.

Here the CDR3 DNA reads TGTGCCTGGGAAACCGGGACCCGACGGGGGACCCAGTACTTC. It yields the protein CAWETGTRRGTQYF. The rearrangement links TRBV30 to TRBJ2-5, with D perhaps TRBD1 or TRBD2 (5 bases each). In germline, CDR1 is GTSNPN, CDR2 SVGIG (reference sequence). Trimming left V 5 bases short and J 7 bases short, with 20 bases between. The CDR3 is made up of 14 amino acids.

This sequence joins TRBV9 and TRBJ2-5, with no clear D. V lost 0 bases, J lost 5 bases, and 17 bases lay in between. CDR1 and CDR2 (germline): SGDLS, YYNGEE. The CDR3 sequence is 16 residues long. Here the CDR3 reads CASSVGGSRAQETQYF. The CDR3 DNA reads as TGTGCCAGCAGCGTAGGTGGCAGCCGGGCTCAGGAGACCCAGTACTTC.

This chain joins TRBV7-8 and TRBJ2-1, with 12 nucleotides matching TRBD2. The CDR3 length is 15 residues. V shed 7 bases, J shed 5 bases, and the junction held 6 bases outside the gene matches. Germline-derived CDR1 and CDR2 are SGHVS and FQNEAQ. CDR3 DNA sequence: TGTGCCAGCAAGGTGACTAGCGGGGGAAACAATGAGCAGTTCTTC. Protein product: CASKVTSGGNNEQFF. The entire variable domain, with the rest obtained from reference TRBV7-8 and TRBJ2-1, is as follows: GAGVSQSPRYKVAKRGQDVALRCDPISGHVSLFWYQQALGQGPEFLTYFQNEAQLDKSGLPSDRFFAERPEGSVSTLKIQRTQQEDSAVYLCASKVTSGGNNEQFFGPGTRLTVL.

This chain uses TRBV6-4 with TRBJ1-2; D ambiguous. With 0 bases removed from V and 0 bases from J, the gap between germline ends came to 17 bases. CDR3 size: 18 residues. Germline-derived CDR1 and CDR2 are MRHNA and SNTAGT. CDR3 DNA: TGTGCCAGCAGTGACTCGACGTCTTTCATGTCAGCTAACTATGGCTACACCTTC. Protein sequence: CASSDSTSFMSANYGYTF.

CDR3 loop: CASSPGTSGSTDTQYF. CDR3 bases: TGTGCCAGCAGCCCCGGGACTAGCGGGAGTACCGATACGCAGTATTTT. J is TRBJ2-3 and V is TRBV11-2, with TRBD2 matching 14 bases. The J segment lost 6 bases and the V segment lost 5 bases, leaving 7 bases of the junction unmatched. CDR1 is SGHAT, CDR2 FQNNGV, per germline. This CDR3 contains 16 residues.

The chain has TRBV4-3 and TRBJ1-2; TRBD1 might be the D (6 bases). Trimming removed 1 base at V and 8 bases at J, with 17 bases between. CDR3 size: 15 residues. Germline loops: CDR1 LGHNA, CDR2 YSLEER. The CDR3 here is CASSQGGRGSGGYTF. CDR3 DNA sequence: TGCGCCAGCAGCCAAGGAGGCAGGGGTTCTGGCGGCTACACCTTC.

This chain uses TRBV2 with TRBJ2-3; 13 positions agree with TRBD2. This CDR3 has 14 residues. V shed 6 bases and J 8 bases; nucleotides not matched to a gene: 5. CDR1 is SNHLY, CDR2 FYNNEI, per germline. This chain's CDR3 is CASRLLAGGGTQYF. The CDR3 coding sequence is TGTGCCAGCAGGTTACTAGCGGGAGGGGGTACGCAGTATTTT.

V gene TRBV5-1 combines with J gene TRBJ2-3, with TRBD1 matching over 8 bases. Germline V lookup: CDR1 SGHRS, CDR2 YFSETQ. Trimming removed 0 bases from V and 1 base from J; junction bases left unmatched: 4. CDR3 length: 16 amino acids. DNA for the CDR3: TGCGCCAGCAGCTTGGGGACAGGGATGGGCACAGATACGCAGTATTTT. Translating it yields CASSLGTGMGTDTQYF.

The rearrangement uses TRBV6-1 and TRBJ2-3; 8 bases map to TRBD2. Germline CDR1 reads MNHNS; CDR2 reads SASEGT. V trimming: 4 bases; J trimming: 5 bases; junction bases outside the gene matches: 14. This CDR3 region has 17 residues. The DNA of the CDR3 is TGTGCCAGCAGTGCGAACGTGGGAGCGGGAGTGGAAGATACGCAGTATTTT. This gives the protein CASSANVGAGVEDTQYF.

The chain carries TRBV7-9 and TRBJ2-3; TRBD2 matches 9 bases. The V gene end was trimmed by 7 bases and the J gene end by 4 bases; junction bases not matched to a gene: 12. Germline CDR1 SEHNR, CDR2 FQNEAQ (reference sequence). The CDR3 loop spans 16 amino acids. CDR3 in DNA: TGTGCCAGCACCCAAGGACTAGCGATGGGTTCAGATACGCAGTATTTT. This translates into CASTQGLAMGSDTQYF.

This chain uses TRBV28 with TRBJ2-5, with a tentative D call TRBD2 (5 bases). CDR3 length: 15 residues. CDR1 MDHEN and CDR2 SYDVKM come from the germline V gene. Trimming cost V 7 bases and J 5 bases, with 20 bases left between them. The CDR3 sequence is CASTPGVTRPETQYF. CDR3 coding DNA: TGTGCCAGCACCCCCGGGGTAACCCGCCCGGAGACCCAGTACTTC.

V is TRBV7-2 and J is TRBJ1-6; a possible D gene is TRBD1 (6 bases). This CDR3 has 14 residues. Germline V CDR1 and CDR2: SGHTA, FQGNSA. V was cut by 3 bases and J by 7 bases, with 10 bases left in between. The DNA of the CDR3 is TGTGCCAGCAGCTTCACAGGGAACAATTCACCCCTCCACTTT. Amino acid sequence: CASSFTGNNSPLHF. Filled out from reference TRBV7-2 and TRBJ1-6, the complete variable domain reads GAGVSQSPSNKVTEKGKDVELRCDPISGHTALYWYRQSLGQGLEFLIYFQGNSAPDKSGLPSDRFSAERTGGSVSTLTIQRTQQEDSAVYLCASSFTGNNSPLHFGNGTRLTVT.

V and J are TRBV29-1 and TRBJ1-5; 7 bases agree with TRBD1. J lost 3 bases, V lost 4 bases, and 3 bases had no gene match. CDR3 length equals 13 residues. Germline values: CDR1 SQVTM, CDR2 ANQGSEA. CDR3 DNA: TGCAGCGTTGGAGGGACAGACAATCAGCCCCAGCATTTT. It translates to CSVGGTDNQPQHF.

This sequence joins TRBV7-2 and TRBJ2-7, with 9 bases lining up with TRBD2. Germline values: CDR1 SGHTA, CDR2 FQGNSA. The CDR3 is 14 amino acids. Unmatched junction bases numbered 2, after V lost 2 bases and J lost 3 bases. The CDR3 nucleotides are TGTGCCAGCAGCTTAAATAGCGGGAGCTACGAGCAGTACTTC. Amino acid sequence: CASSLNSGSYEQYF.

With respect to this clone: The sample holds other DNA sequences that translate to the same CDR3. The chain recombines TRBV20-1 with TRBJ2-1; no reliable D call. V lost 1 base, J lost 6 bases, and 4 bases lay in between. Germline CDR1 DFQATT, CDR2 SNEGSKA (reference sequence). The CDR3 runs to 11 residues. The CDR3 reads CSARVVNEQFF. The CDR3 coding sequence is TGCAGTGCTAGAGTCGTCAATGAGCAGTTCTTC.

This rearrangement joins TRBV5-1 to TRBJ2-1; TRBD2 agrees at 9 bases. The V segment lost 1 base and the J segment 3 bases; nucleotides outside the gene matches: 8. The CDR3 covers 17 residues. CDR1 is SGHRS, CDR2 YFSETQ, per germline. The DNA for the CDR3 is TGCGCCAGCAGCTTGTGGCCTAATAGCGGGAGCTACAATGAGCAGTTCTTC. It is translated as CASSLWPNSGSYNEQFF.

The chain carries TRBV19 and TRBJ1-5, with 12 positions matching TRBD1. V shed 5 bases, J shed 3 bases, and the junction held 5 bases outside the gene matches. CDR1 is LNHDA, CDR2 SQIVND, per germline (reference sequence). The CDR3 totals 16 residues. CDR3 in DNA: TGTGCCAGTAGTCCCGGGACAGGGGGCTACAATCAGCCCCAGCATTTT. Residues: CASSPGTGGYNQPQHF.

This chain joins TRBV11-3 and TRBJ2-1; the D is unclear. CDR1 SGHNT and CDR2 YENEEA come from the germline V gene. This CDR3 is 13 amino acids long. V dropped 2 bases and J dropped 4 bases, with 6 bases sitting between them. DNA for the CDR3: TGTGCCAGCAGCTTAAGCGCTTACAATGAGCAGTTCTTC. This codes for CASSLSAYNEQFF.

This clone came up once. The chain uses TRBV10-1 and TRBJ2-6, with D perhaps TRBD2 (6 bases). The CDR3 has 17 amino acids. The germline V gene has CDR1 WNHNN and CDR2 SYGVQD (reference sequence). V was clipped by 8 bases and J by 0 bases, with 17 bases between them. The DNA for the CDR3 is TGCGCCAGCGTACCCAGATGGGGGGTCTCTGGGGCCAACGTCCTGACTTTC. Its protein product is CASVPRWGVSGANVLTF.